The TCR beta chain described here comes from a study of shared clonotypes between healthy human individuals. TCRdb's table, derived via immunoSEQ multiplex PCR, lists solely in-frame clones and lacks some. The sample lists around 2.5 million clones, roughly 93% occurring once. The CDR3 length is 12 residues. CDR1 KGHSH and CDR2 LQKENI come from the germline V gene. V was shortened by 3 bases and J by 5 bases, with 7 bases between the two germline ends. The receptor was derived from a man between 18 and 29 years old in good health. Some clones in this sample may be carry-over from other donors' samples. The genes are TRBV18 and TRBJ1-1; no definite D call. Material: naive CD4+ T cells from PBMCs. This sample's subset: CD45RA+ positively selected. CDR3 region: CASSPSETEAFF. The CDR3 coding sequence is TGTGCCAGCTCACCGTCGGAGACTGAAGCTTTCTTT.